The 15 T cell receptor beta chains presented below share a single source sample, sequenced in a study of multiple sclerosis patients with progressive multifocal leukoencephalopathy. Time point here: before natalizumab initiation. Assay: immunoSEQ multiplex PCR; the TCRdb copy retains only in-frame clones and omits some. The repertoire has 30,000 or so clones, about 89% of them found once; the top ten carry about 1.5%. The sample was PBMCs. Source of these receptors: a human donor with multiple sclerosis.

V gene TRBV4-1 combines with J gene TRBJ1-1; D is perhaps TRBD1 (5 bases). This CDR3 region has 14 residues. Germline-derived CDR1 and CDR2 are MGHRA and YSYEKL. The V end lost 1 base, the J end lost 6 bases, and 12 bases lay between the germline ends. CDR3 sequence: CASSQGQRVPEAFF. The CDR3 DNA is TGCGCCAGCAGCCAAGGACAGAGGGTCCCTGAAGCTTTCTTT.

The rearrangement uses TRBV6-6 and TRBJ2-1; 13 nucleotides match TRBD2. CDR3 length equals 16 residues. The germline gives CDR1 MNHNY, CDR2 SVGAGI (reference sequence). Germline trimming cut 2 bases from V and 5 bases from J; bases unmatched to any gene: 3. The CDR3 here is CASSYLGLAGDNEQFF. The CDR3 region has the DNA TGTGCCAGCAGTTACCTCGGACTAGCGGGGGACAATGAGCAGTTCTTC.

The rearrangement uses TRBV30 and TRBJ2-7, with a tentative D call TRBD2 (5 bases). Germline V lookup: CDR1 GTSNPN, CDR2 SVGIG (reference sequence). The V and J ends lost 1 base and 0 bases respectively, with 22 bases between them. The CDR3 covers 18 residues. The CDR3 coding sequence is TGTGCCTGGAGTGGGGGTAAACACGCGAGCGGCAGCTCCTACGAGCAGTACTTC. Translated, it gives CAWSGGKHASGSSYEQYF. The full variable domain, completed using reference TRBV30 and TRBJ2-7, is SQTIHQWPATLVQPVGSPLSLECTVEGTSNPNLYWYRQAAGRGLQLLFYSVGIGQISSEVPQNLSASRPQDRQFILSSKKLLLSDSGFYLCAWSGGKHASGSSYEQYFGPGTRLTVT.

Only one count was recorded for this clone. The chain recombines TRBV29-1 with TRBJ1-2, with a weak D call TRBD1 (5 bases). Germline-derived CDR1 and CDR2 are SQVTM and ANQGSEA. The CDR3 spans 10 residues. Trimming left V 6 bases short and J 7 bases short, with 9 bases between. The CDR3 here is CSVPDSGYTF. CDR3 nucleotide sequence: TGCAGCGTGCCTGACAGTGGCTACACCTTC.

V and J are TRBV28 and TRBJ2-4, with D unclear. Trimming shortened V by 6 bases and J by 9 bases, and 15 bases separated the two germline ends. The CDR3 is made up of 13 amino acids. Germline loops: CDR1 MDHEN, CDR2 SYDVKM. CDR3 DNA sequence: TGTGCCAGCAGCCGAAGGTGGCTGGCCATTCAGTACTTC. Encoded protein: CASSRRWLAIQYF.

CDR3 amino acids: CATSRDPKGEAEAFF. CDR3 sequence (DNA): TGTGCCACCAGCAGAGATCCTAAGGGCGAGGCTGAAGCTTTCTTT. The chain carries TRBV15 and TRBJ1-1, with no clear D. The CDR3 loop spans 15 amino acids. Germline V gene data show CDR1 as LNHNV and CDR2 as YYDKDF (reference sequence). V lost 0 bases and J 6 bases, leaving 14 bases between the germline ends.

J is TRBJ1-1 and V is TRBV6-5; D remains ambiguous. The V end lost 8 bases, the J end lost 3 bases, and 13 bases lay between the germline ends. Germline values: CDR1 MNHEY, CDR2 SVGAGI. The CDR3 is made up of 13 amino acids. The CDR3 here is CASWLEVHTEAFF. The CDR3 DNA reads as TGTGCCAGCTGGTTGGAGGTTCACACTGAAGCTTTCTTT.

The chain recombines TRBV5-4 with TRBJ1-4, with 7 bases that match TRBD1. CDR1 and CDR2 from the germline V gene are SGHNT and YYREEE (reference sequence). Trimming cost V 3 bases and J 5 bases; bases outside gene matches: 7. The CDR3 is made up of 15 amino acids. The CDR3: CASSSGQAENEKLFF. CDR3 sequence (DNA): TGTGCCAGCAGCTCTGGACAGGCTGAAAATGAAAAACTGTTTTTT.

This rearrangement joins TRBV18 to TRBJ2-7; TRBD2 matches 9 bases. Germline CDR1 and CDR2: KGHSH and LQKENI. V dropped 0 bases and J dropped 4; count of bases not matched to a gene: 13. CDR3 length equals 18 residues. The CDR3 spells CASSPPAGSGGRLYEQYF. In DNA form, the CDR3 reads TGTGCCAGCTCACCACCCGCCGGGAGCGGGGGGAGACTTTACGAGCAGTACTTC.

V gene TRBV19 combines with J gene TRBJ2-2, with D possibly matching TRBD1 (6 bases). Germline V gene sequence: CDR1 LNHDA, CDR2 SQIVND (reference sequence). Trimming removed 4 bases from V and 4 bases from J, with 10 bases in between. This CDR3 comprises 14 residues. CDR3 sequence: CASSTDRSTGELFF. The CDR3 region has the DNA TGTGCCAGTAGTACAGACAGGTCCACCGGGGAGCTGTTTTTT.

This sequence joins TRBV21-1 and TRBJ1-5; no check of the table's D call, TRBD1, against the DNA was made. TRBV21-1 corresponds to a pseudogene. This CDR3 has 15 amino acids. The CDR3 DNA follows: TGTGCCAGCAGCAAGGGGGACAGGGAGAATCAGCCCCAGCATTTT. Translation: CASSKGDRENQPQHF.

The chain combines TRBV7-2 with TRBJ2-3; TRBD2 is a possible D gene (6 bases). Trimming removed 7 bases from V and 3 bases from J, with 17 bases in between. Germline lookup yields CDR1 SGHTA and CDR2 FQGNSA. The length of the CDR3 is 15 residues. CDR3 nucleotides: TGTGCCAGCATTAGGTCTCCTGGGGGGACAGATACGCAGTATTTT. It codes for CASIRSPGGTDTQYF.

V and J are TRBV9 and TRBJ2-1, with 8 bases fitting TRBD2. V trimming: 5 bases; J trimming: 6 bases; junction bases outside the gene matches: 10. CDR3 size: 15 residues. Germline values: CDR1 SGDLS, CDR2 YYNGEE. The CDR3 here is CASSIKAGGLNEQFF. CDR3 nucleotide sequence: TGTGCCAGCAGTATTAAGGCGGGAGGACTCAATGAGCAGTTCTTC.

This clone appeared once. The gene calls are TRBV6-1 and TRBJ2-5; no reliable D call. CDR1 and CDR2 from the germline V gene are MNHNS and SASEGT. Trimming took 6 bases from V and 0 from J, leaving 8 bases between them. This CDR3 comprises 13 residues. In DNA form, the CDR3 reads TGTGCCAGCAGGCGGTCGTACCAAGAGACCCAGTACTTC. This gives the protein CASRRSYQETQYF.

As concerns this clone: The same CDR3 arises from other DNA sequences in this sample as well. V usage is TRBV6-1 and J usage is TRBJ1-2; possibly TRBD1 for D (5 bases). CDR3 length: 16 amino acids. Trimming stripped 3 bases from V and 8 bases from J, with 22 bases between. Germline CDR1 is MNHNS and CDR2 is SASEGT. Written as DNA, the CDR3 is TGTGCCAGCAGTGATTCCGGGCGGGGGGGATCTAGGGGCTACACCTTC. This translates into CASSDSGRGGSRGYTF.